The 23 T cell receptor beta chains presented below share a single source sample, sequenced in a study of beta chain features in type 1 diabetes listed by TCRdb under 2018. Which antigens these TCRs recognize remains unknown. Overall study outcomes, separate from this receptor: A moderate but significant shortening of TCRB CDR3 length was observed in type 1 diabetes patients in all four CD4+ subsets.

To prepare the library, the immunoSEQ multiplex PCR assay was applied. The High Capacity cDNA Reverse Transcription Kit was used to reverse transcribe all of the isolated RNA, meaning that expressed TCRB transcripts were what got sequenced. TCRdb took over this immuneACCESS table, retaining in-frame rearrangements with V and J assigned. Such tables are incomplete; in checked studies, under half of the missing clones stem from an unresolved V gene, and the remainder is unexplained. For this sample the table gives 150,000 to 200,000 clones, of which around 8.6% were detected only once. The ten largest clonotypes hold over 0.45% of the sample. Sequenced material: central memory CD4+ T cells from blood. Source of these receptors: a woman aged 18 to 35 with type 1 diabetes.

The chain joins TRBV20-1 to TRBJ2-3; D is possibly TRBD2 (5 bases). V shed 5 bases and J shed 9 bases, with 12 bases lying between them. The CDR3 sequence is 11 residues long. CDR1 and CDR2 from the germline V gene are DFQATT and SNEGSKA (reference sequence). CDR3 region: CSAGRGYTQYF. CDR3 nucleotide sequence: TGCAGTGCTGGCCGGGGTTACACGCAGTATTTT.

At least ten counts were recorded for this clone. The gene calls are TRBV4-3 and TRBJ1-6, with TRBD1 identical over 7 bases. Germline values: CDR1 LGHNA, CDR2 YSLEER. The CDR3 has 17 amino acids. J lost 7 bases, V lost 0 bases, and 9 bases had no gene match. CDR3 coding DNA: TGCGCCAGCAGCCAAGAGTTGGGACAGAACTCAAATTCACCCCTCCACTTT. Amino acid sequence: CASSQELGQNSNSPLHF.

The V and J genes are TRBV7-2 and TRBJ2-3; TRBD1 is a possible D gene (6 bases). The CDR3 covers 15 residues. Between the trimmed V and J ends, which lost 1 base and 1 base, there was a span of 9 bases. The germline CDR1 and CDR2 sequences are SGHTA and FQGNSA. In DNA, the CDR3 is TGTGCCAGCAGCTTAGGACAGGCTGGCACAGATACGCAGTATTTT. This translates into CASSLGQAGTDTQYF.

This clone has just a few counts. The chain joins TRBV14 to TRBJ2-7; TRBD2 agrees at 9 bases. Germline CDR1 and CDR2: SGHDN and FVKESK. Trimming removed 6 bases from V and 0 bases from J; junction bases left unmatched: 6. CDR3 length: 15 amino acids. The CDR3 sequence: CASRPSGVGSYEQYF. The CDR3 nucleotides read TGTGCCAGCAGACCTAGCGGGGTGGGCTCCTACGAGCAGTACTTC.

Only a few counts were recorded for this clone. In DNA form, the CDR3 reads TGTGCCAGCAGTGCTAAGTATGAGCAGTTCTTC. Its protein product is CASSAKYEQFF. The chain is built from TRBV25-1 and TRBJ2-1; D is unclear. The CDR3 consists of 11 residues. Germline V lookup: CDR1 MGHDK, CDR2 SYGVNS. V shed 4 bases and J shed 8 bases, with 6 bases lying between them. The complete variable domain, with remaining parts taken from reference TRBV25-1 and TRBJ2-1, reads EADIYQTPRYLVIGTGKKITLECSQTMGHDKMYWYQQDPGMELHLIHYSYGVNSTEKGDLSSESTVSRIRTEHFPLTLESARPSHTSQYLCASSAKYEQFFGPGTRLTVL.

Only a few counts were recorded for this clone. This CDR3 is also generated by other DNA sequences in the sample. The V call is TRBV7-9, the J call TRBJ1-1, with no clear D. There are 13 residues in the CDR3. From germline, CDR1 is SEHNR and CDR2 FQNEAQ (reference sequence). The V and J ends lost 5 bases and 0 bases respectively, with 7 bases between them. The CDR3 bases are TGTGCCAGCAGCCGAGACATGAACACTGAAGCTTTCTTT. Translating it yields CASSRDMNTEAFF.

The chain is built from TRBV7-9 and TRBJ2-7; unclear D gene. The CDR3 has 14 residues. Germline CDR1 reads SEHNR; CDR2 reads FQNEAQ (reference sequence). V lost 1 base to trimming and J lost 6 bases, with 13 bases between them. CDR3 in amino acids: CASSLGGMALEQYF. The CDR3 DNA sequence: TGTGCCAGCAGCTTAGGCGGTATGGCTCTCGAGCAGTACTTC. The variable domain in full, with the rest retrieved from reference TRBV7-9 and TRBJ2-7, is DTGVSQNPRHKITKRGQNVTFRCDPISEHNRLYWYRQTLGQGPEFLTYFQNEAQLEKSRLLSDRFSAERPKGSFSTLEIQRTEQGDSAMYLCASSLGGMALEQYFGPGTRLTVT.

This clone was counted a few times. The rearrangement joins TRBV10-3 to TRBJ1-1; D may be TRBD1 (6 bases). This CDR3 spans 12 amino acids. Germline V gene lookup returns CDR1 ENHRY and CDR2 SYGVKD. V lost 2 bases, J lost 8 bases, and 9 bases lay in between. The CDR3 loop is CAISEQGFEAFF. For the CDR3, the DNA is TGTGCCATCAGTGAGCAGGGGTTCGAAGCTTTCTTT.

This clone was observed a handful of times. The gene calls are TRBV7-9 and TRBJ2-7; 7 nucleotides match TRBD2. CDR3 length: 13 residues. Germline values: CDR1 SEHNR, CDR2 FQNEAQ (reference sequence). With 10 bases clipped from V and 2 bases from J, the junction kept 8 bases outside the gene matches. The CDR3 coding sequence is TGTGCCACCGCTCGGGGGGAACCCTACGAGCAGTACTTC. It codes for CATARGEPYEQYF.

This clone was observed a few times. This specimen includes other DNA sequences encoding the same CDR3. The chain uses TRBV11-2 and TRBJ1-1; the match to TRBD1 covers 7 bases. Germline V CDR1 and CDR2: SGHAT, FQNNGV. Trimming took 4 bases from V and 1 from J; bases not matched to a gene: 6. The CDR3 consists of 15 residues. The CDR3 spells CASSSSDRANTEAFF. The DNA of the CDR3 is TGTGCCAGCAGCTCATCAGACAGGGCGAACACTGAAGCTTTCTTT.

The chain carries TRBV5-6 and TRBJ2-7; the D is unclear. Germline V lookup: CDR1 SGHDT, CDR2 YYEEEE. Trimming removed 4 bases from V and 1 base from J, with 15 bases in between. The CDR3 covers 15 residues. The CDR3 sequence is CASSTPNRRSYEQYF. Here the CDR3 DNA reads TGTGCCAGCAGCACCCCAAACCGCAGATCCTACGAGCAGTACTTC.

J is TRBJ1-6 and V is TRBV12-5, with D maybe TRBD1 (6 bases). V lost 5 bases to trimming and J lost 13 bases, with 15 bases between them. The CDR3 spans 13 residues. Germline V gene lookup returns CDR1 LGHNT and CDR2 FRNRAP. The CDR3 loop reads CASGQGHEGPLHF. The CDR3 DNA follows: TGTGCTAGTGGTCAGGGACATGAGGGGCCCCTCCACTTT.

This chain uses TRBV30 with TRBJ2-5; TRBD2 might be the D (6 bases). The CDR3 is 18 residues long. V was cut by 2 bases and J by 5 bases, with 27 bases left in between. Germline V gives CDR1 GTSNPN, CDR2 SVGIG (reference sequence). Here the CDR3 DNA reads TGTGCCTGGAGTCATCACCGGGACTCGAGGGAGGTAGGGGAGACCCAGTACTTC. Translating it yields CAWSHHRDSREVGETQYF.

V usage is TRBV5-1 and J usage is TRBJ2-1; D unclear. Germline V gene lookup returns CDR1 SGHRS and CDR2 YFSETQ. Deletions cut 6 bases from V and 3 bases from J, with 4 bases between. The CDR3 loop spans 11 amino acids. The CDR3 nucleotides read TGCGCCAGCATAGACTACAATGAGCAGTTCTTC. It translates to CASIDYNEQFF.

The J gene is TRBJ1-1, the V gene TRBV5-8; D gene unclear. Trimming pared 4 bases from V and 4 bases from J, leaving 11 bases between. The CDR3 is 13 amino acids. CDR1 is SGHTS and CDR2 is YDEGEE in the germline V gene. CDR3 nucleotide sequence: TGTGCCAGCAGCCTTGGGCCAGCCACTGAAGCTTTCTTT. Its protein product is CASSLGPATEAFF. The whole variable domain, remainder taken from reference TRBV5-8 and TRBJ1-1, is EAGVTQSPTHLIKTRGQQATLRCSPISGHTSVYWYQQALGLGLQFLLWYDEGEERNRGNFPPRFSGRQFPNYSSELNVNALELEDSALYLCASSLGPATEAFFGQGTRLTVV.

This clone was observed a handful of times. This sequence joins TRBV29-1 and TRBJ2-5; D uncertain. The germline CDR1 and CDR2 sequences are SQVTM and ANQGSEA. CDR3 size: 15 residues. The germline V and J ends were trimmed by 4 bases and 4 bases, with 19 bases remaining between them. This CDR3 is CSVGASSPRGETQYF. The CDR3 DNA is TGCAGCGTTGGAGCTTCGTCACCACGTGGAGAGACCCAGTACTTC. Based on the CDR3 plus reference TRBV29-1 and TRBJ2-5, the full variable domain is SAVISQKPSRDICQRGTSLTIQCQVDSQVTMMFWYRQQPGQSLTLIATANQGSEATYESGFVIDKFPISRPNLTFSTLTVSNMSPEDSSIYLCSVGASSPRGETQYFGPGTRLLVL.

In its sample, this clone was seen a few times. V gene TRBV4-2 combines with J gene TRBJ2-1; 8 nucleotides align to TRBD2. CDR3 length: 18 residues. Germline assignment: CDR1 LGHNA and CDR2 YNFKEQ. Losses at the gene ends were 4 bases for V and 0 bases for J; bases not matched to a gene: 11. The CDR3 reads CASSLLAEGTSSYNEQFF. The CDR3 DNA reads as TGTGCCAGCAGCCTACTAGCGGAAGGTACCAGCTCCTACAATGAGCAGTTCTTC.

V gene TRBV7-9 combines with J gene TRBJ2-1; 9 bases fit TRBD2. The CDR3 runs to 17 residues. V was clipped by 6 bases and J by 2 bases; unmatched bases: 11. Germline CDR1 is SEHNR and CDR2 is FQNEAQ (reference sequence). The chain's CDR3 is CASRPRGLAGPYNEQFF. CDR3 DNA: TGTGCCAGCAGACCCCGAGGGCTAGCGGGACCCTACAATGAGCAGTTCTTC.

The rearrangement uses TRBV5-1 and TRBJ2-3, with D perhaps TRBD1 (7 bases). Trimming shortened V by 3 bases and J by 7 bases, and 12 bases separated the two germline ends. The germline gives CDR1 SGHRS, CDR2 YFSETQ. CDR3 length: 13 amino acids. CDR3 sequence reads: CASSSGGINTQYF. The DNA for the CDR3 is TGCGCCAGCAGCTCAGGGGGGATAAATACGCAGTATTTT.

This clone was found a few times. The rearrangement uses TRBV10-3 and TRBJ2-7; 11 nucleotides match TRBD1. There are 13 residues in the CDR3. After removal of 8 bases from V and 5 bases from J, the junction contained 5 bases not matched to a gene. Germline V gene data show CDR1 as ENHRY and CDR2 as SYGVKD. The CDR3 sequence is CAIGDRGINEQYF. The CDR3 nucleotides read TGTGCCATCGGGGACAGGGGGATAAACGAGCAGTACTTC.

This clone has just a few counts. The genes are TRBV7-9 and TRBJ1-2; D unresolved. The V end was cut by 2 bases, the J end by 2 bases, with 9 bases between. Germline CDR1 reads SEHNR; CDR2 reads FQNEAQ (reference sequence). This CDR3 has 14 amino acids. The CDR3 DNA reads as TGTGCCAGCAGCTTATCACAGATGAACTATGGCTACACCTTC. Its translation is CASSLSQMNYGYTF.

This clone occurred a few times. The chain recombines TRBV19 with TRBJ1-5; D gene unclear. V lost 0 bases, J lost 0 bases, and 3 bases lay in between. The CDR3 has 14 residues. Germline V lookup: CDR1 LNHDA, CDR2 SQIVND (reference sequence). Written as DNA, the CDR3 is TGTGCCAGTAGTATAGAGTATAGCAATCAGCCCCAGCATTTT. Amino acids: CASSIEYSNQPQHF.

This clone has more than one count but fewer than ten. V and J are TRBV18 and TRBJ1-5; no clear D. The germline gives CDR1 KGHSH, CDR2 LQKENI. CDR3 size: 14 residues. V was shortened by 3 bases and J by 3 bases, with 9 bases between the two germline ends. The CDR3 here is CASSPRQTNQPQHF. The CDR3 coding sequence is TGTGCCAGCTCACCGAGGCAGACCAATCAGCCCCAGCATTTT.